Listed below are T cell receptor beta chains from one sample, sequenced in a study of tumor-infiltrating lymphocytes in primary liver carcinoma. TCRdb re-derived calls from the multiplex PCR reads in MiXCR, one entry per CDR3 protein. The data contain 150,000 to 200,000 distinct CDR3 sequences, roughly 80% of them seen just once; the ten biggest clones take up over 15%. The sample comprised tumor tissue from primary liver carcinoma. These TCRs come from a man aged 40-49 years with primary liver carcinoma and hepatitis B virus infection. CDR3s include the opening cysteine and the closing phenylalanine or tryptophan. A D gene is named only where the DNA matches it firmly.

V gene	J gene	D gene	CDR3 protein
TRBV7-8	TRBJ2-4	NA	CANSPLSSGLPKNIQYF
TRBV7-9	TRBJ2-2	NA	CASIKTRQNTGELFF
TRBV29-1	TRBJ2-2	NA	CSVKKDPRLGELFF
TRBV4-2	TRBJ1-4	NA	CASSQERIRNEKLFF
TRBV6-2/TRBV6-3	TRBJ2-3	NA	CASSRGDAGDTLYF
TRBV30	TRBJ1-1	NA	CAWSPWTDTEAFF
TRBV4-3	TRBJ2-7	NA	CASSQSRGSCEQYF
TRBV5-5	TRBJ2-3	NA	CASSLTVRSSTYTQYF
TRBV29-1	TRBJ2-5	NA	CSVEADRGRAEIQYF
TRBV4-1	TRBJ2-2	NA	CASSQDRVGANTEELFF
TRBV5-5	TRBJ1-5	NA	CASSSGGAAQPQHF
TRBV18	TRBJ2-1	NA	CVSSSGLRNEQFF
TRBV28	TRBJ2-7	NA	CTTCAPVEQYF
TRBV10-2	TRBJ1-2	NA	CASIGQGMNYGYTF
TRBV29-1	TRBJ1-1	NA	CSGRRGWEGTEAFF
TRBV6-2/TRBV6-3	TRBJ1-5	NA	CASSSRSSNQPQHF
TRBV29-1	TRBJ1-1	NA	CSVGPGWGMAAGSFF
TRBV29-1	TRBJ2-5	TRBD2	CSDEDKASGETLYF
TRBV11-1	TRBJ2-3	NA	CDSSSGESSVGARTDTQYF
TRBV4-3	TRBJ2-7	NA	CANSQDWRPPSYGQYF
TRBV10-3	TRBJ1-1	NA	CGISGQRLNTEAFF
TRBV4-2	TRBJ2-7	TRBD2	CVSSQAGGQFNSYEQYF
TRBV28	TRBJ2-7	TRBD2	CASSPRTSGLSYELYF
TRBV7-3	TRBJ2-3	TRBD2	CDSSSAGGTDTQYF
TRBV29-1	TRBJ2-5	NA	CSFRRASFQETKYF
TRBV5-8	TRBJ2-1	TRBD2	CASSFHGLAGGSSYNEQFF
TRBV6-2/TRBV6-3	TRBJ1-5	NA	CASTLVKGHQPRHF
TRBV6-5	TRBJ2-7	TRBD1	CASSDGTGGGHEQYF
TRBV28	TRBJ1-4	NA	CASSLIGLVNTGVQNEKLFF
TRBV6-2/TRBV6-3	TRBJ2-5	NA	CASIHGGTQETQYF
TRBV4-3	TRBJ2-2	TRBD2	CASSQTTSGHTKSGELFF
TRBV7-9	TRBJ1-1	NA	CASSLAGGNTQTFF
TRBV6-5	TRBJ1-4	NA	CASSKGVDNEKLFF
TRBV12-3/TRBV12-4	TRBJ1-5	TRBD1	CVSSHDRGREQPQHF
TRBV6-1	TRBJ2-7	NA	CASSETYDLGRYF
TRBV12-3/TRBV12-4	TRBJ1-2	NA	CASTSRGGGGYTF
TRBV9	TRBJ1-1	NA	CASSSRSVTEAFF
TRBV4-1	TRBJ2-7	NA	CAGSQGSEQYF
TRBV29-1	TRBJ2-7	NA	CSDESADYEQYF
TRBV29-1	TRBJ2-1	NA	CSVEAIGAIRFF
TRBV11-1	TRBJ2-7	NA	CANGLGPVGESSYEQYF